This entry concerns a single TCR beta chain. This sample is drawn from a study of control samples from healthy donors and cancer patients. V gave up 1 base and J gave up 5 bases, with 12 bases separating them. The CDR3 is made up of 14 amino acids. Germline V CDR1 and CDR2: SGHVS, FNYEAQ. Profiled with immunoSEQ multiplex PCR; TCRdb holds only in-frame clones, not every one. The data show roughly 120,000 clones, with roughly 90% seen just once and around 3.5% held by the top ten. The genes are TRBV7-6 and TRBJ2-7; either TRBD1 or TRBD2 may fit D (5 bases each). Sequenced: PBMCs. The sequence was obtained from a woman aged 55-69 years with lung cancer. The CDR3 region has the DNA TGTGCCAGCAGCTTAGTAGAGGGGTCCCACGAGCAGTACTTC. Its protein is CASSLVEGSHEQYF.